This TCR beta chain emerged from a study of T cells in Graves' hyperthyroidism and ophthalmopathy. Findings of the study overall: The blood repertoire included most of the expanded thyroid clonotypes above 0.001. Separation of ophthalmopathy from stable hyperthyroidism was achieved by a 13 V-J model. It was a median approximately 7.1 months before onset that the model predicted ophthalmopathy.

Germline CDR1 reads DFQATT; CDR2 reads SNEGSKA (reference sequence). The CDR3 totals 15 residues. V shed 0 bases, J shed 2 bases, and the junction held 2 bases outside the gene matches. Researchers took RNA transcripts and amplified the TCR beta CDR3 regions from them. When the TCR CDR3 underwent first-round RT-PCR, the HTBI primer set was used. TCRdb reprocessed the multiplex PCR reads via MiXCR and lists one record per CDR3 protein. The top ten hold around 3.4% of the sample, which has 350,000 to 400,000 distinct CDR3 sequences, about a fifth seen once. As for this clonotype: Its matching antigen is unknown.

The V gene is TRBV20-1, the J gene TRBJ2-7; 12 bases are shared with TRBD1. Sequenced input: blood. The TCR originated in a young woman with Graves' hyperthyroidism. The DNA for the CDR3 is TGCAGTGCTAGAGATGGGACAGGGGGCACCTACGAGCAGTACTTC. This translates into CSARDGTGGTYEQYF.